This is a list of T cell receptor beta chains from one sample in a study of T cells expressing NK-cell markers. TCRdb reanalyzed the 5' RACE reads, giving one entry per CDR3 protein sequence and no DNA. In all, the sample yields fewer than 550,000 distinct CDR3 sequences. The sample was blood T cells: a sorted CD56 or NKG2C T cell subset, CD4+ or CD8+ T cells, or bulk PBMC T cells (not recorded which). Every receptor here comes from a woman in her fifties or sixties in good health. Both conserved end residues are part of each CDR3.

CDR3 protein: CAFRGPGTVQETQYF; V gene: TRBV21-1; J gene: TRBJ2-5
CDR3 protein: CASSVGGAEAFF; V gene: TRBV9; J gene: TRBJ1-1
CDR3 protein: CSAANPGQVHEQYF; V gene: TRBV29-1; J gene: TRBJ2-7
CDR3 protein: CATRPGLAGGEQFF; V gene: TRBV24-1; J gene: TRBJ2-1
CDR3 protein: CASSQESPRMGINEQFF; V gene: TRBV14; J gene: TRBJ2-1
CDR3 protein: CASSLADSYGYTF; V gene: TRBV5-1; J gene: TRBJ1-2
CDR3 protein: CASSAYRGPNTGELFF; V gene: TRBV10-1; J gene: TRBJ2-2
CDR3 protein: CAISESRRDTEAFF; V gene: TRBV10-3; J gene: TRBJ1-1
CDR3 protein: CASSTVPNTGELFF; V gene: TRBV12-3/TRBV12-4; J gene: TRBJ2-2
CDR3 protein: CASSTQSRDRGEPVMNTEAFF; V gene: TRBV21-1; J gene: TRBJ1-1
CDR3 protein: CASLAGPRTSGELFF; V gene: TRBV19; J gene: TRBJ2-2
CDR3 protein: CASSQWDLTGELFF; V gene: TRBV7-9; J gene: TRBJ2-2
CDR3 protein: CASSGPMGEQYF; V gene: TRBV10-1; J gene: TRBJ2-7
CDR3 protein: CSARDLIRLMNTEAFF; V gene: TRBV20-1; J gene: TRBJ1-1
CDR3 protein: CASSLEDREKLFF; V gene: TRBV5-1; J gene: TRBJ1-4
CDR3 protein: CASRGGFTDTQYF; V gene: TRBV6-5; J gene: TRBJ2-3
CDR3 protein: CASSVVGNIQYF; V gene: TRBV6-1; J gene: TRBJ2-4
CDR3 protein: CASSEGRGETQYF; V gene: TRBV2; J gene: TRBJ2-5
CDR3 protein: CASSLAGNHANNEQFF; V gene: TRBV5-1; J gene: TRBJ2-1
CDR3 protein: CASSPDRVRAKNIQYF; V gene: TRBV5-6; J gene: TRBJ2-4
CDR3 protein: CASSEVREGGPTF; V gene: TRBV6-1; J gene: TRBJ1-2
CDR3 protein: CAWNRFGLLNTGELFF; V gene: TRBV30; J gene: TRBJ2-2
CDR3 protein: CSVPGLAPNTGELFF; V gene: TRBV20-1; J gene: TRBJ2-2
CDR3 protein: CASSYLGGANYEQYF; V gene: TRBV6-2/TRBV6-3; J gene: TRBJ2-7
CDR3 protein: CSAKSDRPYNEQFF; V gene: TRBV29-1; J gene: TRBJ2-1
CDR3 protein: CASSPGRGNAEAFF; V gene: TRBV5-6; J gene: TRBJ1-1
CDR3 protein: CASSQDLPNEQYF; V gene: TRBV3-1; J gene: TRBJ2-7
CDR3 protein: CASSLAGRNSPLHF; V gene: TRBV5-1; J gene: TRBJ1-6
CDR3 protein: CASSLRAETYNEQFF; V gene: TRBV6-5; J gene: TRBJ2-1
CDR3 protein: CASSLRPLAANTEAFF; V gene: TRBV12-3/TRBV12-4; J gene: TRBJ1-1
CDR3 protein: CSARGYPGLAGVSDEQFF; V gene: TRBV20-1; J gene: TRBJ2-1
CDR3 protein: CASSSRTSGLTYEQYF; V gene: TRBV7-2; J gene: TRBJ2-7
CDR3 protein: CASSEVHGYTF; V gene: TRBV25-1; J gene: TRBJ1-2
CDR3 protein: CATSDLLGAGSYNEQFF; V gene: TRBV24-1; J gene: TRBJ2-1
CDR3 protein: CASTLNVEAFF; V gene: TRBV12-3/TRBV12-4; J gene: TRBJ1-1
CDR3 protein: CASSLATTLNTEAFF; V gene: TRBV5-1; J gene: TRBJ1-1
CDR3 protein: CASRPVSSYEQYF; V gene: TRBV6-6; J gene: TRBJ2-7
CDR3 protein: CASSQDRVYNSPLHF; V gene: TRBV4-2; J gene: TRBJ1-6
CDR3 protein: CASLSGSYEQFF; V gene: TRBV12-3/TRBV12-4; J gene: TRBJ2-1
CDR3 protein: CASSLLGGLAKGGDTQYF; V gene: TRBV12-3/TRBV12-4; J gene: TRBJ2-3
CDR3 protein: CASKRGPKTYEQYF; V gene: TRBV3-1; J gene: TRBJ2-7
CDR3 protein: CASSLKAGETQYF; V gene: TRBV7-8; J gene: TRBJ2-5